This T cell receptor (beta chain) was captured in a study of blood T cells in healthy people across ages. Whole-study results and caveats: Long-lived donors had more naive CD4+ cells and higher diversity than aged donors.

Healthy individuals of Caucasian origin from Russia, aged roughly 6 to 100, served as donors. Of note for this clonotype: The antigen remains unidentified.

Using a J-beta primer mix together with a sample-barcoded 5' primer, a second PCR was run for roughly 6 to 12 cycles. Each CDR3 protein gets one entry after TCRdb re-called the 5' RACE reads with MiXCR. In the table there are some 1,800,000 distinct CDR3 sequences, more than 35% of which are singletons. Germline loops: CDR1 LGHDT, CDR2 YNNKEL (reference sequence). V was clipped by 2 bases and J by 2 bases; unmatched bases: 4. This CDR3 comprises 15 residues. The chain recombines TRBV3-1 with TRBJ2-3; TRBD2 aligns across 7 bases. Sequenced material: blood. The sequence came from a human donor in good health. The CDR3 nucleotides read TGTGCCAGCAGCCAATGGGACTATAACACAGATACGCAGTATTTT. Translating it yields CASSQWDYNTDTQYF.